Sequencing of this T cell receptor (beta chain) was carried out in a study of blood T cell repertoires in COVID-19. As for the study in general: Acute and convalescent COVID-19 specimens originated in the United States, Italy and Spain. T cells, B-cell-depleted T cells, or PBMCs provided the cDNA or gDNA that served as material.

Data came from immunoSEQ multiplex PCR; TCRdb stores just in-frame clones and leaves some out. The sample has fewer than 700,000 clones, around nine tenths seen once; the top ten hold less than 9.5%. J lost 3 bases, V lost 5 bases, and 4 bases had no gene match. Germline assignment: CDR1 LNHDA and CDR2 SQIVND (reference sequence). CDR3 length: 15 amino acids. Specimen: peripheral blood. This chain joins TRBV19 and TRBJ2-3, with TRBD2 identical over 11 bases. This receptor was obtained from a woman aged 50 to 60 with COVID-19, enrolled during active disease. CDR3 coding DNA: TGTGCCAGTAGTCCTAGCGGGGGGAAAACAGATACGCAGTATTTT. Amino acid sequence: CASSPSGGKTDTQYF.